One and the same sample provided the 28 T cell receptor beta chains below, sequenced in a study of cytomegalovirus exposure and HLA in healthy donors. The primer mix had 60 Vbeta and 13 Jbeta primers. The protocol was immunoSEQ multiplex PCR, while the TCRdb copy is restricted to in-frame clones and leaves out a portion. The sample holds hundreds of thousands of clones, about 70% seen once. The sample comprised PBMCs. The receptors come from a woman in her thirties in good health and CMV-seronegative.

The chain's CDR3 is CASSFGGPSETQYF. The CDR3 DNA follows: TGTGCCAGCAGCTTTGGGGGCCCCAGCGAGACCCAGTACTTC. The chain links TRBV7-9 to TRBJ2-5, with D perhaps matching TRBD1 (6 bases). Trimming took 3 bases from V and 5 from J, leaving 13 bases between them. In germline, CDR1 is SEHNR, CDR2 FQNEAQ (reference sequence). The CDR3 is 14 amino acids.

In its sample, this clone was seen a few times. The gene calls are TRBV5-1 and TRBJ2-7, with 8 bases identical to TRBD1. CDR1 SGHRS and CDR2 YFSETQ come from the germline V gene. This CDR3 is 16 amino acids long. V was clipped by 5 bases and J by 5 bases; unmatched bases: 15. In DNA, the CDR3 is TGCGCCAGCAGTTTCGCAGGGGGCACCAACGGGGACGAGCAGTACTTC. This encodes CASSFAGGTNGDEQYF.

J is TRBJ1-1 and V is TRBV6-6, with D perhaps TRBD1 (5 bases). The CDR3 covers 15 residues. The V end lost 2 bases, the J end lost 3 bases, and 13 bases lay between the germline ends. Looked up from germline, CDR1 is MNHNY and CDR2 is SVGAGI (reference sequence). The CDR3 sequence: CASSYSGALDTEAFF. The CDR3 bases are TGTGCCAGCAGTTACAGCGGGGCACTGGACACTGAAGCTTTCTTT.

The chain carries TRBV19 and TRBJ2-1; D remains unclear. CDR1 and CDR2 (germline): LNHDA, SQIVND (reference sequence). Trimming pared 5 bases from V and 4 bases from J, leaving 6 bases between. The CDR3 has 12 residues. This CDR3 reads CASSSQYNEQFF. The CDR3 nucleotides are TGTGCCAGTAGTTCTCAGTACAATGAGCAGTTCTTC.

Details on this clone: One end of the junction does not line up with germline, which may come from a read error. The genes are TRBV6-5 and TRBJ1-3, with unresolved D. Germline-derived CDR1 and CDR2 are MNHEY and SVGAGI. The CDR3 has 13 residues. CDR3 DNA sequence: TGTGCCAGCAGCCGCAACCCGGGAAGCACCATATATTTT. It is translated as CASSRNPGSTIYF.

CDR3 nucleotide sequence: TGTGCCAGCAGCATGCTTACAAGGAGCTCCTACGAGCAGTACTTC. Translation: CASSMLTRSSYEQYF. The rearrangement links TRBV5-6 to TRBJ2-7; D gene uncertain. CDR3 length: 15 residues. The V gene's germline CDR1 is SGHDT and CDR2 YYEEEE. Trimming left V 4 bases short and J 0 bases short, with 14 bases between.

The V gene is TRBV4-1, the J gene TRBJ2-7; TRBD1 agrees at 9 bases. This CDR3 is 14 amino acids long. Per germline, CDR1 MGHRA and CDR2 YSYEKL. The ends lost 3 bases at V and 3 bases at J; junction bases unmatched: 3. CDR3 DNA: TGCGCCAGCAGCCATCCGGGACAGGGCTACGAGCAGTACTTC. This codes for CASSHPGQGYEQYF.

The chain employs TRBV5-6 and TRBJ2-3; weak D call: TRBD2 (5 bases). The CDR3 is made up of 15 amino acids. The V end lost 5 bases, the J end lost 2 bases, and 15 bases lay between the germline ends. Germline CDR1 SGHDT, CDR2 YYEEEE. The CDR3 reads CASRTPGEATDTQYF. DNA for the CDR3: TGTGCCAGCAGGACACCCGGGGAAGCCACAGATACGCAGTATTTT.

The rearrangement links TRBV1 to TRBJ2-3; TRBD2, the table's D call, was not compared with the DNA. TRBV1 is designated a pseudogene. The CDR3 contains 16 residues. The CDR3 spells CTTLPKAGGFTDTQYF. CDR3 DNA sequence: TGCACCACGCTACCTAAAGCGGGGGGTTTCACAGATACGCAGTATTTT.

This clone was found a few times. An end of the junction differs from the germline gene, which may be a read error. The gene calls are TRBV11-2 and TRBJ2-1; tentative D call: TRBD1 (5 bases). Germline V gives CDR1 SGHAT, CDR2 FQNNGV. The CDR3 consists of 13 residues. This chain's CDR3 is CASSFNPQQGGIF. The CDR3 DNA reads TGTGCCAGCAGCTTCAATCCCCAGCAGGGTGGGATCTTC.

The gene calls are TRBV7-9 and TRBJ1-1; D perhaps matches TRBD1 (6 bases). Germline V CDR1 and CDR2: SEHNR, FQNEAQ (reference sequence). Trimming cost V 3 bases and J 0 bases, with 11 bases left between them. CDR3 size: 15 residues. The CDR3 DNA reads TGTGCCAGCAGCTTTAGGACAGATATGAACACTGAAGCTTTCTTT. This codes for CASSFRTDMNTEAFF. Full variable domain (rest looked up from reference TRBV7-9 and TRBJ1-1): DTGVSQNPRHKITKRGQNVTFRCDPISEHNRLYWYRQTLGQGPEFLTYFQNEAQLEKSRLLSDRFSAERPKGSFSTLEIQRTEQGDSAMYLCASSFRTDMNTEAFFGQGTRLTVV.

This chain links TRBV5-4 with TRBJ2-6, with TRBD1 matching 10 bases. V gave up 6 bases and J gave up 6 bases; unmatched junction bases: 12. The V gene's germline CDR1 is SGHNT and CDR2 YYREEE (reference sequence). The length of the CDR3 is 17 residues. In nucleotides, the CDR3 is TGTGCCAGCATTTCCGGGACAGGGGACCTCATGGCCAACGTCCTGACTTTC. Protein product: CASISGTGDLMANVLTF.

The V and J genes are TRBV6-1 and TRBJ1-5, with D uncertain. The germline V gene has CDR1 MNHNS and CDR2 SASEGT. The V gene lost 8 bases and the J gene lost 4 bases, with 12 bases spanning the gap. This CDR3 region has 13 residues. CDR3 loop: CASGRNRNQPQHF. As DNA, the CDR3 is TGTGCCAGCGGGAGGAACAGAAATCAGCCCCAGCATTTT.

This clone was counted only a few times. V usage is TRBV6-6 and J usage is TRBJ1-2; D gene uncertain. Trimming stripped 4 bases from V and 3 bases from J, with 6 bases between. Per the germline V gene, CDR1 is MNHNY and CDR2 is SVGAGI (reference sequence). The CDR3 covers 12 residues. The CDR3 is CASSSRDYGYTF. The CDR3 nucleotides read TGTGCCAGCAGTTCCCGAGACTATGGCTACACCTTC.

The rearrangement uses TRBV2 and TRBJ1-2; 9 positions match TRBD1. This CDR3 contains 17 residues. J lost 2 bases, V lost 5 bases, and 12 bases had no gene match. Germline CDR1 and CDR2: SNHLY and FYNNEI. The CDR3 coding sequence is TGTGCCAGCAGTCCGGACCGTGGACAGGGGCAAAACTATGGCTACACCTTC. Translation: CASSPDRGQGQNYGYTF.

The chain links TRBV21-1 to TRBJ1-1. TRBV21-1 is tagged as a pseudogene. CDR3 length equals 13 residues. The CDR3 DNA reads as TGTGCCAGCAGCAAAAGAGGCGGCACTGAAGCTTTCTTT. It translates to CASSKRGGTEAFF.

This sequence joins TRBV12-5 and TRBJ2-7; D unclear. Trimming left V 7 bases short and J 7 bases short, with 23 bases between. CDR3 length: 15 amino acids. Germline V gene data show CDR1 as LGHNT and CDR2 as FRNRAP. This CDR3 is CASASPDLPLREQYF. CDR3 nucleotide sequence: TGTGCTAGTGCCTCCCCCGACTTGCCTCTAAGGGAGCAGTACTTC. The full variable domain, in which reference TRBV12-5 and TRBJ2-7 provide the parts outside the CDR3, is DARVTQTPRHKVTEMGQEVTMRCQPILGHNTVFWYRQTMMQGLELLAYFRNRAPLDDSGMPKDRFSAEMPDATLATLKIQPSEPRDSAVYFCASASPDLPLREQYFGPGTRLTVT.

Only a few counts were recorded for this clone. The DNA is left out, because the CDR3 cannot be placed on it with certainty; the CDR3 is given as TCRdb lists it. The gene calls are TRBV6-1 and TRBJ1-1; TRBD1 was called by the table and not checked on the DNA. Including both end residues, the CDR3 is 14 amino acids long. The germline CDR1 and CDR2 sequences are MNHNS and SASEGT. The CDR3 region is CASSEVGGGAGTFF.

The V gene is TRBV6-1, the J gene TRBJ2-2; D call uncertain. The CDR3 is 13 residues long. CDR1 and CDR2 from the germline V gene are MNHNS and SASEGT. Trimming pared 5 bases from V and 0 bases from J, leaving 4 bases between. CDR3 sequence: CASSYTNTGELFF. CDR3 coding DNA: TGTGCCAGCAGTTATACGAACACCGGGGAGCTGTTTTTT.

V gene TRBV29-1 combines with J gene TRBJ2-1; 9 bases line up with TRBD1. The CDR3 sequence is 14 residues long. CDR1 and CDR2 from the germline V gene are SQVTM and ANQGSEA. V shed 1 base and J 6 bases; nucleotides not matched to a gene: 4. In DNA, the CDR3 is TGCAGCGTTGAAGGGTCACAGGGGGCCAATGAGCAGTTCTTC. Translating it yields CSVEGSQGANEQFF.

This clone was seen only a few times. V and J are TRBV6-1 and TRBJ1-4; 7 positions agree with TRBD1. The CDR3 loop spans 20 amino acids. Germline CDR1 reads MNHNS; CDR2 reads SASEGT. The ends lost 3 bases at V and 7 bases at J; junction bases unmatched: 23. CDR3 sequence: CASSEDTSGTVLLGGEKLFF. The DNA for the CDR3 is TGTGCCAGCAGTGAGGACACTTCCGGGACAGTCTTACTCGGTGGTGAAAAACTGTTTTTT.

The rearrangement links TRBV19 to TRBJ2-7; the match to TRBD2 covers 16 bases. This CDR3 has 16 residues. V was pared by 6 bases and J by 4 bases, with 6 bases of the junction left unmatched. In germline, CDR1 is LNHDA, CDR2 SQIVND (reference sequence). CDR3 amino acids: CASSGTSGREAYEQYF. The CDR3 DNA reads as TGTGCCAGTAGCGGGACTAGCGGGAGGGAGGCTTACGAGCAGTACTTC.

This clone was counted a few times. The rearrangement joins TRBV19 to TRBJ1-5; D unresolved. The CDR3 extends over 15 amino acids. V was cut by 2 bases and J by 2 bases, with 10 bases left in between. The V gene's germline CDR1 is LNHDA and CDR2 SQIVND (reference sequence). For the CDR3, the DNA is TGTGCCAGTAGTATAATATCGGGTCGCAATCAGCCCCAGCATTTT. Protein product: CASSIISGRNQPQHF.

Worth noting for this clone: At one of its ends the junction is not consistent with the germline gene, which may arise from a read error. CDR3 protein: CSSSYLQGRDYGYTF. In DNA form, the CDR3 reads TGTTCCAGCAGCTACCTACAGGGTAGAGACTATGGCTACACCTTC. The chain links TRBV7-9 to TRBJ1-2, with D perhaps TRBD1 (6 bases). Germline CDR1 and CDR2: SEHNR and FQNEAQ (reference sequence). The CDR3 length is 15 residues.

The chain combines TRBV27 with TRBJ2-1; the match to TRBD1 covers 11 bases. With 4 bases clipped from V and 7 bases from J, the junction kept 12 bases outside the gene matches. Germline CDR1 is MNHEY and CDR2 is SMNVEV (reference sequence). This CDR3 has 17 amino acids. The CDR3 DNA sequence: TGTGCCAGCAGTTCAATAGCCCGGGACAGGGGGGAGAATGAGCAGTTCTTC. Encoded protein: CASSSIARDRGENEQFF.

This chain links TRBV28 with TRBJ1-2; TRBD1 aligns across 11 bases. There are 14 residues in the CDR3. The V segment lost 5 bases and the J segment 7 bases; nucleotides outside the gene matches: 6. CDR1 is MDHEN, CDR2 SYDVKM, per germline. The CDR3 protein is CASSAGTGGGGYTF. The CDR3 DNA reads TGTGCCAGCAGTGCCGGGACAGGGGGGGGTGGCTACACCTTC.

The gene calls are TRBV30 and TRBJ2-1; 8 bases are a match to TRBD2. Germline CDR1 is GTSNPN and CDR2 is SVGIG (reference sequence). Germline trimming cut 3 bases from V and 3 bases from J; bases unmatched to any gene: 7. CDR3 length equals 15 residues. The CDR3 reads CAWRESGTSYNEQFF. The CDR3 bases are TGTGCCTGGAGAGAGTCCGGGACTAGCTACAATGAGCAGTTCTTC.

CDR3 loop: CASSERGGQYF. CDR3 nucleotide sequence: TGTGCCAGCAGTGAACGGGGGGGCCAGTACTTC. The chain combines TRBV6-5 with TRBJ2-5; 8 bases are shared with TRBD2. The CDR3 spans 11 residues. Germline lookup yields CDR1 MNHEY and CDR2 SVGAGI. Trimming took 5 bases from V and 10 from J; bases not matched to a gene: 3.